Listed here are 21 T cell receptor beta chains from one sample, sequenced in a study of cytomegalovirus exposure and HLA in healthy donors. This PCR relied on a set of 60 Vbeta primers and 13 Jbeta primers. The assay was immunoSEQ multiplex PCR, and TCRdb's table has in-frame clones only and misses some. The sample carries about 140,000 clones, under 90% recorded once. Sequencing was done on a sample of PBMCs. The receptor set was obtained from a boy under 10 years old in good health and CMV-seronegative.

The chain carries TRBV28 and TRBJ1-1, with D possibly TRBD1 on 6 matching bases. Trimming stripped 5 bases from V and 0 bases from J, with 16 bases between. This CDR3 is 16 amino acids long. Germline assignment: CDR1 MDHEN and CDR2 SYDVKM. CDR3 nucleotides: TGTGCCAGCAGTCCCGTGGACAGCCATCTGAACACTGAAGCTTTCTTT. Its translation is CASSPVDSHLNTEAFF. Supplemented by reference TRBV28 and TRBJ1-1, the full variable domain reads DVKVTQSSRYLVKRTGEKVFLECVQDMDHENMFWYRQDPGLGLRLIYFSYDVKMKEKGDIPEGYSVSREKKERFSLILESASTNQTSMYLCASSPVDSHLNTEAFFGQGTRLTVV.

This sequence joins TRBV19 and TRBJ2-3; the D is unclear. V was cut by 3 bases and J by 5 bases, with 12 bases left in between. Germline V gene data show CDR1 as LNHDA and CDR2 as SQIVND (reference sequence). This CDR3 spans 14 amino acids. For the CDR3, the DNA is TGTGCCAGTAGTATGACCCAGCGCCAAGATACGCAGTATTTT. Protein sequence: CASSMTQRQDTQYF.

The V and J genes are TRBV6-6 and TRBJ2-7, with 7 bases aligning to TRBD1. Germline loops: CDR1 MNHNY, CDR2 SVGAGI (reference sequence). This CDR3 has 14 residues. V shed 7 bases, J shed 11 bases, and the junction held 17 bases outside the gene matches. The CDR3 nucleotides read TGTGCCAGCACCCCGACAGGGTTGGTTGGTTGGAAGTACTTC. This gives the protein CASTPTGLVGWKYF.

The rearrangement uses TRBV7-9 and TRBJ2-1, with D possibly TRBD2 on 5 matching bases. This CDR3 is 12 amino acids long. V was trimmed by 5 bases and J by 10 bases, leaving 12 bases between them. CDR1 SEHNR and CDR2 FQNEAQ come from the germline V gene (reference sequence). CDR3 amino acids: CASSPPSGEQFF. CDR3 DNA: TGTGCCAGCAGCCCGCCCAGCGGAGAGCAGTTCTTC.

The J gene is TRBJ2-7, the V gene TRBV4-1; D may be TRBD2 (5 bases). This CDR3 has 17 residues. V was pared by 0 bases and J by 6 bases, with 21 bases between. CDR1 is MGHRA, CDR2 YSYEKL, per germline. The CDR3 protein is CASSQERTWGIAGEQYF. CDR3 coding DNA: TGCGCCAGCAGCCAAGAGCGGACGTGGGGAATTGCGGGCGAGCAGTACTTC.

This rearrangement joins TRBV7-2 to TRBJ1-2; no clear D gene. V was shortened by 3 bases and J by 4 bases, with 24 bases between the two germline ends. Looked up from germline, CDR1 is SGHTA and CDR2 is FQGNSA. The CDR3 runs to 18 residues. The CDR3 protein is CASSFASGPSFIGYGYTF. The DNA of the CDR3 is TGTGCCAGCAGCTTTGCTTCCGGTCCTTCCTTCATCGGCTATGGCTACACCTTC.

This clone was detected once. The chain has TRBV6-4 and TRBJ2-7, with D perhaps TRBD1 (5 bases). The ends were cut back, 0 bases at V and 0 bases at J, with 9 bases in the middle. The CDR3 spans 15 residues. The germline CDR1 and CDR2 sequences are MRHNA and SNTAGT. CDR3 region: CASSDSTVNSYEQYF. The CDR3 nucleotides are TGTGCCAGCAGTGACTCGACAGTTAACTCCTACGAGCAGTACTTC.

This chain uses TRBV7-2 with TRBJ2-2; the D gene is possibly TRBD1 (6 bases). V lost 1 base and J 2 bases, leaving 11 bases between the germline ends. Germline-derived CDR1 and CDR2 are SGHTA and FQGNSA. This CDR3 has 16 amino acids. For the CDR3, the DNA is TGTGCCAGCAGCTTAGGCACAGGGATTAACACCGGGGAGCTGTTTTTT. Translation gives CASSLGTGINTGELFF.

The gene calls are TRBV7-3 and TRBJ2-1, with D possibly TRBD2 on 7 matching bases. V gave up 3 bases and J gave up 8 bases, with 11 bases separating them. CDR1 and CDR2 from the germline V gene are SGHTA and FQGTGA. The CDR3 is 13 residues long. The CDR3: CASSFGGGDEQFF. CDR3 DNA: TGTGCCAGCAGCTTTGGGGGGGGCGATGAGCAGTTCTTC.

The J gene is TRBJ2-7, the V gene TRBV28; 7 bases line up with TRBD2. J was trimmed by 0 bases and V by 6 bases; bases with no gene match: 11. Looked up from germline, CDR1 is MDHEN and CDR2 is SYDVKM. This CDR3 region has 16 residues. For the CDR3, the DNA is TGTGCCAGCAGGAACGGGGCTAGCGGAATCTCCTACGAGCAGTACTTC. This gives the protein CASRNGASGISYEQYF.

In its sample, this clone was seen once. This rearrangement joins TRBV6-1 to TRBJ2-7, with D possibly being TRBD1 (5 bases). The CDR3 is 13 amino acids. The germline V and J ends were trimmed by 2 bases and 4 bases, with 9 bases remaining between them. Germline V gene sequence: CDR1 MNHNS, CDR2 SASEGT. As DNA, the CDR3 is TGTGCCAGCAGTGAAAACAGGCGATACGAGCAGTACTTC. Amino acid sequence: CASSENRRYEQYF.

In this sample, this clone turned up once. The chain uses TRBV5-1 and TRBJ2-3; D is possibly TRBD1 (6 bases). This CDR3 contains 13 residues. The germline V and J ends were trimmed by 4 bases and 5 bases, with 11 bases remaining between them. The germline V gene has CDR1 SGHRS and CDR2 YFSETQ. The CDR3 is CASSQQGLDTQYF. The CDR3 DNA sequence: TGCGCCAGCAGCCAACAGGGCTTAGATACGCAGTATTTT.

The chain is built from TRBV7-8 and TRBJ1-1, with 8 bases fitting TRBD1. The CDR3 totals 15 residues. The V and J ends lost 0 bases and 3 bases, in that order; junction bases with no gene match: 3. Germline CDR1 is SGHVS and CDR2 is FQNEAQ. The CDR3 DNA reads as TGTGCCAGCAGCTTAGCGGAGACAGGGGACACTGAAGCTTTCTTT. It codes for CASSLAETGDTEAFF.

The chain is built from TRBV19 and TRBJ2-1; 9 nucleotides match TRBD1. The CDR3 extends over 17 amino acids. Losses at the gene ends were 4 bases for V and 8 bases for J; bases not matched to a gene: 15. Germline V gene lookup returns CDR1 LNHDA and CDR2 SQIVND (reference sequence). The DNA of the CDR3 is TGTGCCAGTAGTAGGCCTCCGAGGACAGGGGTCACAGATGAGCAGTTCTTC. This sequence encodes CASSRPPRTGVTDEQFF.

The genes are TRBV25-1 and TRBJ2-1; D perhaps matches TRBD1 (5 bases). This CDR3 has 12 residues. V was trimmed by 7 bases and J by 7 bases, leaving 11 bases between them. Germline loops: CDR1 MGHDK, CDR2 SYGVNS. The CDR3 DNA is TGTGCCAGCACTGTAGGGGTGAATGAGCAGTTCTTC. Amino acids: CASTVGVNEQFF. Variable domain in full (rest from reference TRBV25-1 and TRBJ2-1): EADIYQTPRYLVIGTGKKITLECSQTMGHDKMYWYQQDPGMELHLIHYSYGVNSTEKGDLSSESTVSRIRTEHFPLTLESARPSHTSQYLCASTVGVNEQFFGPGTRLTVL.

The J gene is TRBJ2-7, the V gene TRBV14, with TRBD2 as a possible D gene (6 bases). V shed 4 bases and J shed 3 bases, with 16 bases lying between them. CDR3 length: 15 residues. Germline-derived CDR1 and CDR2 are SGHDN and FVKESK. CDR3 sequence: CASSLAGGRHYEQYF. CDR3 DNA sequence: TGTGCCAGCAGCCTTGCCGGAGGGAGGCACTACGAGCAGTACTTC.

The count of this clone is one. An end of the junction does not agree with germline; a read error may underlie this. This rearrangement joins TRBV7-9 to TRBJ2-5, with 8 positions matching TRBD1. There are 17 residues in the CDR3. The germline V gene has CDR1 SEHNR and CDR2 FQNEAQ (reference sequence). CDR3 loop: CSSSFGRTGWTQETQYF. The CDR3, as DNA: TGTTCCAGCAGCTTTGGTCGGACAGGGTGGACGCAAGAGACCCAGTACTTC.

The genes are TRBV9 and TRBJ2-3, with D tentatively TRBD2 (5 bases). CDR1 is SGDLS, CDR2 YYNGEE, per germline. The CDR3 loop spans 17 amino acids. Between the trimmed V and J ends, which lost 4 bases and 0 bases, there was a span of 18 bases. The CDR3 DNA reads TGTGCCAGCAGCCCAAATCGTCGGGGTCCTAGCACAGATACGCAGTATTTT. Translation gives CASSPNRRGPSTDTQYF.

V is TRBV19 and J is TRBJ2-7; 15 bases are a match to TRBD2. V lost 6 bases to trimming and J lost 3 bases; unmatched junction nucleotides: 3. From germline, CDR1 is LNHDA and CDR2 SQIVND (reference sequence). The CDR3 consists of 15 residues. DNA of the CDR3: TGTGCCAGTAGCCGGACTAGCGGGAGGGACTACGAGCAGTACTTC. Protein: CASSRTSGRDYEQYF. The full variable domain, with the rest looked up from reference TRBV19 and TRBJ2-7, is DGGITQSPKYLFRKEGQNVTLSCEQNLNHDAMYWYRQDPGQGLRLIYYSQIVNDFQKGDIAEGYSVSREKKESFPLTVTSAQKNPTAFYLCASSRTSGRDYEQYFGPGTRLTVT.

CDR3 loop: CASSESRRYGNQPQHF. The CDR3 DNA reads as TGTGCCAGCAGTGAATCCCGCCGGTACGGCAATCAGCCCCAGCATTTT. This chain links TRBV2 with TRBJ1-5; unclear D gene. V lost 2 bases and J 2 bases, leaving 13 bases between the germline ends. Germline CDR1 SNHLY, CDR2 FYNNEI. This CDR3 comprises 16 residues.

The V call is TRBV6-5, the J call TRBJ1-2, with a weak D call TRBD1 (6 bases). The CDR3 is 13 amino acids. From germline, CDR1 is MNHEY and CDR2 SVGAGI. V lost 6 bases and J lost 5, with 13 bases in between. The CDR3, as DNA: TGTGCCAGCAGCCACCGGGACAATTATGGCTACACCTTC. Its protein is CASSHRDNYGYTF.